Shown below are 30 T cell receptor beta chains from a single sample sequenced in a study of cytomegalovirus exposure and HLA in healthy donors. A multiplex PCR was run with 60 Vbeta primers and 13 Jbeta primers. Data came from immunoSEQ multiplex PCR; TCRdb stores just in-frame clones and leaves some out. The sample has approximately 58,000 clones, and its top ten clones hold 11%. The sample taken for sequencing was PBMCs. Receptors originate from a woman in her forties or fifties in good health and CMV-seropositive.

The chain joins TRBV6-5 to TRBJ2-1; 9 nucleotides align to TRBD2. The V and J ends lost 7 bases and 6 bases, in that order; junction bases with no gene match: 7. The length of the CDR3 is 14 residues. The germline V gene encodes CDR1 MNHEY and CDR2 SVGAGI. The CDR3 spells CASMKRGAANEQFF. The DNA of the CDR3 is TGTGCCAGCATGAAGCGGGGGGCCGCCAATGAGCAGTTCTTC.

CDR3 coding DNA: TGTGCCAGCAGCCTCCGGACAGGGGACTCTGGGGCCAACGTCCTGACTTTC. This gives the protein CASSLRTGDSGANVLTF. V usage is TRBV7-9 and J usage is TRBJ2-6; TRBD1 agrees at 9 bases. Trimming at V came to 5 bases and at J to 0 bases, leaving 5 bases not matched to a gene. The CDR3 is 17 residues long. Per the germline V gene, CDR1 is SEHNR and CDR2 is FQNEAQ (reference sequence).

The chain employs TRBV9 and TRBJ2-1; 7 nucleotides align to TRBD1. CDR1 is SGDLS and CDR2 is YYNGEE in the germline V gene. V lost 4 bases, J lost 8 bases, and 3 bases stayed unmatched. The CDR3 is 12 amino acids. The CDR3 here is CASSSRGYEQFF. DNA of the CDR3: TGTGCCAGCAGCTCCAGGGGGTATGAGCAGTTCTTC.

The rearrangement uses TRBV18 and TRBJ1-1, with 9 bases lining up with TRBD1. The germline CDR1 and CDR2 sequences are KGHSH and LQKENI. The CDR3 length is 14 residues. V lost 6 bases and J lost 5; bases outside the gene matches: 7. This CDR3 reads CASSRGTGWTEAFF. In DNA form, the CDR3 reads TGTGCCAGCTCGCGAGGGACAGGGTGGACTGAAGCTTTCTTT.

The chain links TRBV4-1 to TRBJ1-5; the match to TRBD1 covers 8 bases. V dropped 0 bases and J dropped 4; count of bases not matched to a gene: 2. Germline lookup yields CDR1 MGHRA and CDR2 YSYEKL. The CDR3 consists of 15 residues. Here the CDR3 reads CASSQEGTGNQPQHF. The CDR3 coding sequence is TGCGCCAGCAGCCAAGAAGGGACAGGTAATCAGCCCCAGCATTTT.

The CDR3 protein is CASSRQATNEKLFF. The CDR3 DNA sequence: TGTGCCAGCAGCCGACAGGCAACTAATGAAAAACTGTTTTTT. The rearrangement links TRBV7-9 to TRBJ1-4; D is possibly TRBD1 (6 bases). The ends were cut back, 5 bases at V and 0 bases at J, with 7 bases in the middle. The germline CDR1 and CDR2 sequences are SEHNR and FQNEAQ (reference sequence). CDR3 length: 14 amino acids.

The chain carries TRBV6-5 and TRBJ1-2; 9 bases map to TRBD1. The CDR3 is 15 residues long. The V segment lost 7 bases and the J segment 2 bases; nucleotides outside the gene matches: 8. Germline V gene lookup returns CDR1 MNHEY and CDR2 SVGAGI. In nucleotides, the CDR3 is TGTGCCAGCAACTCACAGGGGGCAGGAAACTATGGCTACACCTTC. Translated, it gives CASNSQGAGNYGYTF.

The chain recombines TRBV29-1 with TRBJ2-1; tentatively, D is TRBD1 (6 bases). This CDR3 has 15 residues. The germline gives CDR1 SQVTM, CDR2 ANQGSEA. Trimming shortened V by 7 bases and J by 6 bases, and 22 bases separated the two germline ends. CDR3 in amino acids: CSGAVRDTPFNEQFF. The CDR3 nucleotides read TGCAGCGGGGCGGTCCGGGACACCCCTTTCAATGAGCAGTTCTTC.

The J gene is TRBJ1-2, the V gene TRBV7-2, with D hard to call. Germline CDR1 reads SGHTA; CDR2 reads FQGNSA. The CDR3 has 16 amino acids. V lost 5 bases to trimming and J lost 4 bases, with 20 bases between them. The CDR3 DNA reads as TGTGCCAGCAGCGAAAGTACCAATCTGGGCTTCTATGGCTACACCTTC. Amino acids: CASSESTNLGFYGYTF.

V gene TRBV7-9 combines with J gene TRBJ2-7; 8 bases line up with TRBD1. The CDR3 runs 16 residues. The V segment lost 5 bases and the J segment 2 bases; nucleotides outside the gene matches: 11. From germline, CDR1 is SEHNR and CDR2 FQNEAQ (reference sequence). The CDR3 reads CASSGYGTGSTYEQYF. For the CDR3, the DNA is TGTGCCAGCAGCGGATACGGGACAGGCAGTACCTACGAGCAGTACTTC.

This chain connects TRBV19 to TRBJ1-5, with a tentative D call TRBD1 (5 bases). The CDR3 length is 15 residues. CDR1 is LNHDA, CDR2 SQIVND, per germline (reference sequence). The germline V and J ends were trimmed by 7 bases and 6 bases, with 19 bases remaining between them. This chain's CDR3 is CASILGAGMGQPQHF. In nucleotides, the CDR3 is TGTGCCAGTATCCTTGGGGCAGGCATGGGTCAGCCCCAGCATTTT. Supplemented by reference TRBV19 and TRBJ1-5, the full variable domain reads DGGITQSPKYLFRKEGQNVTLSCEQNLNHDAMYWYRQDPGQGLRLIYYSQIVNDFQKGDIAEGYSVSREKKESFPLTVTSAQKNPTAFYLCASILGAGMGQPQHFGDGTRLSIL.

Here the CDR3 reads CASSLVAGSNEKLFF. In DNA, the CDR3 is TGTGCCAGCAGCCTCGTTGCAGGGTCTAATGAAAAACTGTTTTTT. The chain links TRBV11-2 to TRBJ1-4; possible D gene TRBD1, 5 bases. The germline V gene has CDR1 SGHAT and CDR2 FQNNGV. This CDR3 is built from 15 residues. Trimming took off 5 bases at V and 3 bases at J, with 13 bases between the two ends.

The chain carries TRBV4-3 and TRBJ1-6; D is unclear. Per germline, CDR1 LGHNA and CDR2 YSLEER. The CDR3 totals 13 residues. Trimming left V 2 bases short and J 14 bases short, with 13 bases between. In nucleotides, the CDR3 is TGCGCCAGCAGCCAAATCGCTGAGGCATCCCTCCACTTT. It translates to CASSQIAEASLHF.

The chain employs TRBV30 and TRBJ2-1, with 8 bases that match TRBD2. The trim removed 3 bases at V and 12 bases at J, leaving 13 bases unmatched. The CDR3 consists of 14 residues. Germline V lookup: CDR1 GTSNPN, CDR2 SVGIG (reference sequence). The DNA for the CDR3 is TGTGCCTGGAGCCTCGGGGGGGGGCCAACCAGGCAGTTCTTC. This gives the protein CAWSLGGGPTRQFF.

V usage is TRBV2 and J usage is TRBJ2-7; TRBD1 aligns across 7 bases. CDR1 and CDR2 from the germline V gene are SNHLY and FYNNEI. The CDR3 consists of 14 residues. V lost 3 bases and J lost 2; bases outside the gene matches: 4. CDR3 bases: TGTGCCAGCAGTGAGCGGCAGGGGGCCTACGAGCAGTACTTC. Translating gives CASSERQGAYEQYF.

The J gene is TRBJ2-1, the V gene TRBV7-6; 11 nucleotides align to TRBD1. This CDR3 spans 13 amino acids. Trimming removed 6 bases from V and 7 bases from J; junction bases left unmatched: 2. Germline CDR1 reads SGHVS; CDR2 reads FNYEAQ. The CDR3 bases are TGTGCCAGCAGGGACAGGGGGCAAAATGAGCAGTTCTTC. Its translation: CASRDRGQNEQFF.

The CDR3 region has the DNA TGTGCCAGCACGGCAGAGCCTAGCGGGAGTTACGAGCAGTACTTC. Its protein is CASTAEPSGSYEQYF. V gene TRBV6-1 combines with J gene TRBJ2-7; the match to TRBD2 covers 10 bases. V lost 7 bases, J lost 4 bases, and 10 bases stayed unmatched. There are 15 residues in the CDR3. Germline CDR1 MNHNS, CDR2 SASEGT.

The V gene is TRBV6-6, the J gene TRBJ2-3, with TRBD1 matching 7 bases. V lost 2 bases, J lost 0 bases, and 5 bases stayed unmatched. Germline-derived CDR1 and CDR2 are MNHNY and SVGAGI (reference sequence). The CDR3 runs 16 residues. DNA for the CDR3: TGTGCCAGCAGTTACCCCCCAGGGGGTAGCACAGATACGCAGTATTTT. Its protein is CASSYPPGGSTDTQYF.

Notes on this clone: Other DNA sequences from this sample encode an identical CDR3 as well. This chain uses TRBV27 with TRBJ1-5; D unclear. Germline values: CDR1 MNHEY, CDR2 SMNVEV (reference sequence). The CDR3 consists of 13 residues. V shed 9 bases and J shed 7 bases, with 16 bases lying between them. The DNA of the CDR3 is TGTGCCAGTCAGCGGGGAGTCGGGCAGCCCCAGCATTTT. Amino acids: CASQRGVGQPQHF.

The genes are TRBV5-4 and TRBJ2-4; D is perhaps TRBD2 (5 bases). The CDR3 extends over 14 amino acids. Trimming stripped 0 bases from V and 7 bases from J, with 11 bases between. Per germline, CDR1 SGHNT and CDR2 YYREEE (reference sequence). The CDR3 spells CASSLEGGSNIQYF. The CDR3 region has the DNA TGTGCCAGCAGCTTGGAAGGTGGGAGTAACATTCAGTACTTC.

CDR3 sequence (DNA): TGTGCCATCAAAGGAGCAGGGGGTATCTATGGCTACACCTTC. Protein sequence: CAIKGAGGIYGYTF. J is TRBJ1-2 and V is TRBV2; 7 nucleotides align to TRBD1. V was pared by 10 bases and J by 4 bases, with 12 bases of the junction left unmatched. The V gene's germline CDR1 is SNHLY and CDR2 FYNNEI. The CDR3 length is 14 residues. The full variable domain, with the rest looked up from reference TRBV2 and TRBJ1-2, is EPEVTQTPSHQVTQMGQEVILRCVPISNHLYFYWYRQILGQKVEFLVSFYNNEISEKSEIFDDQFSVERPDGSNFTLKIRSTKLEDSAMYFCAIKGAGGIYGYTFGSGTRLTVV.

The CDR3 sequence is CASSRTDNTEAFF. The CDR3 DNA follows: TGTGCCAGCTCACGGACAGACAACACTGAAGCTTTCTTT. The J gene is TRBJ1-1, the V gene TRBV18, with D tentatively TRBD1 (6 bases). Per germline, CDR1 KGHSH and CDR2 LQKENI. Trimming removed 4 bases from V and 2 bases from J, with 8 bases in between. CDR3 size: 13 residues.

The rearrangement uses TRBV5-6 and TRBJ1-5; D is unclear. Looked up from germline, CDR1 is SGHDT and CDR2 is YYEEEE. With 4 bases removed from V and 4 bases from J, the gap between germline ends came to 18 bases. The CDR3 has 16 residues. CDR3 region: CASSPYGSSLNQPQHF. CDR3 coding DNA: TGTGCCAGCAGCCCATACGGGTCTTCCTTAAATCAGCCCCAGCATTTT.

The chain joins TRBV19 to TRBJ1-1, with no clear D. The CDR3 is 12 amino acids. The ends were cut back, 8 bases at V and 5 bases at J, with 12 bases in the middle. Germline V lookup: CDR1 LNHDA, CDR2 SQIVND (reference sequence). CDR3 region: CASGNGRTEAFF. As DNA, the CDR3 is TGTGCCAGTGGTAATGGGAGGACTGAAGCTTTCTTT.

The chain is built from TRBV19 and TRBJ1-5; D is ambiguous. The CDR3 has 13 residues. The germline V gene encodes CDR1 LNHDA and CDR2 SQIVND (reference sequence). CDR3 sequence (DNA): TGTGGAAGCGGTGGGAGCCCCAATCAGCCCCAGCATTTT. This encodes CGSGGSPNQPQHF.

The chain uses TRBV18 and TRBJ2-1; 8 nucleotides align to TRBD2. Germline CDR1 and CDR2: KGHSH and LQKENI. V shed 4 bases and J 5 bases; nucleotides not matched to a gene: 7. The CDR3 has 15 residues. Here the CDR3 reads CASSLTSGTHNEQFF. CDR3 DNA sequence: TGTGCCAGCTCACTAACTAGCGGAACACACAATGAGCAGTTCTTC.

This sequence joins TRBV5-8 and TRBJ1-5, with 8 bases aligning to TRBD1. Per germline, CDR1 SGHTS and CDR2 YDEGEE. The junction had 1 base not matched to a gene; V was cut back by 3 bases and J by 5 bases. The CDR3 length is 13 residues. This CDR3 reads CASSSQGDQPQHF. The CDR3 bases are TGTGCCAGCAGCTCACAGGGGGATCAGCCCCAGCATTTT.

The CDR3 sequence: CASSDSWTSGFYNEQFF. The DNA of the CDR3 is TGCGCCAGCAGTGACTCCTGGACTAGCGGGTTTTACAATGAGCAGTTCTTC. This sequence joins TRBV10-2 and TRBJ2-1; TRBD2 aligns across 11 bases. The germline V gene encodes CDR1 WSHSY and CDR2 SAAADI. The V gene end was trimmed by 3 bases and the J gene end by 4 bases; junction bases not matched to a gene: 8. The CDR3 is 17 residues long.

The chain combines TRBV7-9 with TRBJ1-5, with TRBD1 identical over 9 bases. The germline V gene has CDR1 SEHNR and CDR2 FQNEAQ (reference sequence). The trim removed 5 bases at V and 4 bases at J, leaving 15 bases unmatched. The length of the CDR3 is 18 residues. The CDR3 DNA follows: TGTGCCAGCAGCCATACCTCCCTCCGACAGGGGGGAAATCAGCCCCAGCATTTT. It codes for CASSHTSLRQGGNQPQHF.

The chain recombines TRBV18 with TRBJ1-1, with no clear D. V was cut by 8 bases and J by 7 bases, with 11 bases left in between. The CDR3 covers 11 residues. Germline V gives CDR1 KGHSH, CDR2 LQKENI. The CDR3 region has the DNA TGTGCCAGCAGAGGAGCTCTTGAAGCTTTCTTT. It is translated as CASRGALEAFF.